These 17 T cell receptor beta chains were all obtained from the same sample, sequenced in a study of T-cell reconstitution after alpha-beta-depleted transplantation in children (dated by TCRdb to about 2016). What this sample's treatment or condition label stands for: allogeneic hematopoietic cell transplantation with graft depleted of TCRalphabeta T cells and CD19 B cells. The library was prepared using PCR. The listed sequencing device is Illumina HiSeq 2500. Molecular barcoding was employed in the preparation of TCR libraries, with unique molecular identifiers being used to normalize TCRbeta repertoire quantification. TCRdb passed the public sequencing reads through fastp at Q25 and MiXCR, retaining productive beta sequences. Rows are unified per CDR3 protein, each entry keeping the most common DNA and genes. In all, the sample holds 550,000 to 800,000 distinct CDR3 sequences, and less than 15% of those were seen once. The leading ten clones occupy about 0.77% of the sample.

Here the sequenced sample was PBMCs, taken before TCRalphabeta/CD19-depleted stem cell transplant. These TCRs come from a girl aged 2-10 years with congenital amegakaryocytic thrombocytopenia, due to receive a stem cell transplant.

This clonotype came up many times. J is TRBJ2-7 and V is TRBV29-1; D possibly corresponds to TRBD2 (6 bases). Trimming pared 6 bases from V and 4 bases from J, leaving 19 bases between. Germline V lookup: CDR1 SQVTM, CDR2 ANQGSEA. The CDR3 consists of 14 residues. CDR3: CSVGDSPGYYEQYF. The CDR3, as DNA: TGCAGCGTGGGGGACTCCCCAGGGTATTACGAGCAGTACTTC.

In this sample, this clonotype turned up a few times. For the CDR3, the DNA is TGTGCCACCAGCAGAGATCCAGGGGTCCGCTACACCTTC. Protein sequence: CATSRDPGVRYTF. The chain uses TRBV15 and TRBJ1-2; maybe TRBD1 (6 bases). The V and J ends lost 0 bases and 9 bases respectively, with 11 bases between them. CDR1 is LNHNV, CDR2 YYDKDF, per germline (reference sequence). CDR3 length equals 13 residues.

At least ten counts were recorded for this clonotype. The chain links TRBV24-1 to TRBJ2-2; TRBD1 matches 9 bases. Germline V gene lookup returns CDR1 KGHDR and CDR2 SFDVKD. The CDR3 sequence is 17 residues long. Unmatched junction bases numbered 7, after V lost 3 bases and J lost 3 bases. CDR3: CATSDPRTGDYTGELFF. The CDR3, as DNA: TGTGCCACCAGTGATCCACGGACAGGGGACTACACCGGGGAGCTGTTTTTT.

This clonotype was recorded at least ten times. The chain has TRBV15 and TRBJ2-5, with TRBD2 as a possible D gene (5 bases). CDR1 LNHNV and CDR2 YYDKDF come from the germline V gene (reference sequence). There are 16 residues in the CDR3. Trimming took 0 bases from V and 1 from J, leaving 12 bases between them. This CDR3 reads CATSRDSSPVQETQYF. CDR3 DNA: TGTGCCACCAGCAGAGATTCTAGCCCGGTCCAAGAGACCCAGTACTTC.

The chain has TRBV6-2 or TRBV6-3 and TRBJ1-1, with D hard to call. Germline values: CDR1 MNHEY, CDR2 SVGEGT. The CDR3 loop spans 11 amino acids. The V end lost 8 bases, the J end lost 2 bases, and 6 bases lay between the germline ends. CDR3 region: CASLRNTEAFF. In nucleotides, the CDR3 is TGTGCCAGCCTTAGAAACACTGAAGCTTTCTTT.

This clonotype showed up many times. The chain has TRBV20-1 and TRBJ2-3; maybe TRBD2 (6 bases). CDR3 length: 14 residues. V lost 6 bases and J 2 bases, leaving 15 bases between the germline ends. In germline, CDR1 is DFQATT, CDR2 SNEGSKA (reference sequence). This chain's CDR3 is CSANRDSYTDTQYF. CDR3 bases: TGCAGTGCAAACCGGGACTCTTACACAGATACGCAGTATTTT.

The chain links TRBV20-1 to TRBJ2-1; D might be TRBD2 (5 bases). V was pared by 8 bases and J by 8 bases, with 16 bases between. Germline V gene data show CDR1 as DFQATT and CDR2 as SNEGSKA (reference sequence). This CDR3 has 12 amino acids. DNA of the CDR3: TGCAGTCGCGGTGAGCGGCGGGATGAGCAGTTCTTC. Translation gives CSRGERRDEQFF.

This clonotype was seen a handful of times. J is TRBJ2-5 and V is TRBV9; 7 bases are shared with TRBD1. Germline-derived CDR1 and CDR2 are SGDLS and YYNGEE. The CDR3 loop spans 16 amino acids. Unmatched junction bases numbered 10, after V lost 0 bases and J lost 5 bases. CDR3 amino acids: CASSVAGRGLGETQYF. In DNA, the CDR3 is TGTGCCAGCAGCGTAGCTGGAAGGGGGCTAGGGGAGACCCAGTACTTC.

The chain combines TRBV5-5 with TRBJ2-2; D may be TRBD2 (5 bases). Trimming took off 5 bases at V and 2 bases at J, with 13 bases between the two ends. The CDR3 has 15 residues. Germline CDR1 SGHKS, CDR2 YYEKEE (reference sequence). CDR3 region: CASSRGAINTGELFF. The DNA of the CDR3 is TGTGCCAGCAGTCGGGGAGCAATCAACACCGGGGAGCTGTTTTTT.

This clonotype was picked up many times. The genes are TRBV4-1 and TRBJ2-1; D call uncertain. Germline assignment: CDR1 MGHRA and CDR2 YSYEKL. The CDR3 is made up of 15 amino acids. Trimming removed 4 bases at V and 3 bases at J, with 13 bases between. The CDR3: CASSPLGLGYNEQFF. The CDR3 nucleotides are TGCGCCAGCAGCCCCTTAGGTTTGGGCTACAATGAGCAGTTCTTC.

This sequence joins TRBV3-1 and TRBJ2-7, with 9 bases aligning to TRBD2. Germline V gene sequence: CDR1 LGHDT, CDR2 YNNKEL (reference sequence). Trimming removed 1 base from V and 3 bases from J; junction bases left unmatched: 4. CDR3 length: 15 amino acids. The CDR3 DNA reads TGTGCCAGCAGCCAAGGGGCTAGCGGGAACTACGAGCAGTACTTC. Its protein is CASSQGASGNYEQYF.

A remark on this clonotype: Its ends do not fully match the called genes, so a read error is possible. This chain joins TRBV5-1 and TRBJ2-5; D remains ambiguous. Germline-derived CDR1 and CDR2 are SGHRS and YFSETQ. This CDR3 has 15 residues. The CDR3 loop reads CASTLAAATQETHYF. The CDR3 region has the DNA TGCGCCAGCACCTTGGCGGCCGCCACTCAAGAGACCCACTACTTC.

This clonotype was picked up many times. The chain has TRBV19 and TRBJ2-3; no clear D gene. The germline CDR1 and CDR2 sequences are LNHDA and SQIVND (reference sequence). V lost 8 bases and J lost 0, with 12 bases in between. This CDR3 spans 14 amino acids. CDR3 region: CASSSGISTDTQYF. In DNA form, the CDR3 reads TGTGCCAGTTCGTCGGGCATCAGCACAGATACGCAGTATTTT.

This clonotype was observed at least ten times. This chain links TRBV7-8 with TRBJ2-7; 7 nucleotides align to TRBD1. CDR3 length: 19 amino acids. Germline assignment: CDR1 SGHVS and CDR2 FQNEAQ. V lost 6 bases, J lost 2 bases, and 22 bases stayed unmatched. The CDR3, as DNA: TGTGCCAGCAGTCATGACCGGGCCCCACGGGACAGAGAAACCTACGAGCAGTACTTC. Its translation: CASSHDRAPRDRETYEQYF. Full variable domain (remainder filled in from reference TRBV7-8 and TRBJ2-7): GAGVSQSPRYKVAKRGQDVALRCDPISGHVSLFWYQQALGQGPEFLTYFQNEAQLDKSGLPSDRFFAERPEGSVSTLKIQRTQQEDSAVYLCASSHDRAPRDRETYEQYFGPGTRLTVT.

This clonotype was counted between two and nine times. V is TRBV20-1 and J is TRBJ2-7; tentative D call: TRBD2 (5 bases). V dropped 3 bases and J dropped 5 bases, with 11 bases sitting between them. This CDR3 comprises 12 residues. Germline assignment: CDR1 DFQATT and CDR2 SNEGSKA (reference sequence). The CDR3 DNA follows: TGCAGTGCTAGTGGGAGACGTAACGAGCAGTACTTC. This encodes CSASGRRNEQYF.

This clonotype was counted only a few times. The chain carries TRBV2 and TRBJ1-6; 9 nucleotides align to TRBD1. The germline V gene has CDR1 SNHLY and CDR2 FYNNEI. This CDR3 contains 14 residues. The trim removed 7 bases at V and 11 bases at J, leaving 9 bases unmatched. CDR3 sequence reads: CASNPGTGNTPLHF. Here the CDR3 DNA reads TGTGCCAGCAATCCTGGGACAGGGAATACACCCCTCCACTTT.

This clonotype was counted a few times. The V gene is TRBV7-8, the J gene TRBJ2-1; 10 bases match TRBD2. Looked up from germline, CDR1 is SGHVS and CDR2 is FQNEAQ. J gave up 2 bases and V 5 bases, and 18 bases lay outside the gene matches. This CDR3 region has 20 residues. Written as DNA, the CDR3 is TGTGCCAGCAGCCCCCGGTGGAAGAGTATAGCGGGAGGTACCTACAATGAGCAGTTCTTC. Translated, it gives CASSPRWKSIAGGTYNEQFF.